This TCR beta chain was captured in a study of T cell responses to AZD1222 COVID-19 vaccine. Points from the study as a whole: Elevations in Spike-specific TCR breadth and depth followed administration of two AZD1222 doses. Nearly half of unique spike-specific TCRs reportedly avoided B.1.351 and B.1.1.7 mutated regions. In a largely white British group with more females than males, clonal diversity was possibly underestimated.

The data were produced by immunoSEQ multiplex PCR, yet TCRdb's version contains in-frame clones alone and is incomplete. The sample consists of 140,000 to 150,000 clones, 90% to 95% of them appearing once. There are 16 residues in the CDR3. CDR1 SGHRS and CDR2 YFSETQ come from the germline V gene. Losses at the gene ends were 5 bases for V and 0 bases for J; bases not matched to a gene: 1. As regards this clone: Antigen unknown.

The TCR was taken from an adult who had recovered from COVID-19. This chain uses TRBV5-1 with TRBJ2-2; 13 bases align to TRBD2. The sequencing here drew on peripheral blood, taken after recovery from COVID-19. The CDR3 nucleotides read TGCGCCAGCAGACTAGCGGGAGGGCCGAACACCGGGGAGCTGTTTTTT. This translates into CASRLAGGPNTGELFF.